This T cell receptor (beta chain) was captured by sequencing in a study of technical replicates of blood from a few donors. Sequencing was performed with immunoSEQ multiplex PCR; in TCRdb, only in-frame clones are kept and a portion is missing. Of more than 65,000 clones listed, about 96% were seen once; the top ten hold under 0.4%. The CDR3 spans 14 residues. J gave up 9 bases and V 4 bases, and 7 bases lay outside the gene matches. Per the germline V gene, CDR1 is SEHNR and CDR2 is FQNEAQ (reference sequence). Sequenced input: T cells isolated from PBMCs. This receptor was obtained from a human donor in good health. The V call is TRBV7-9, the J call TRBJ1-1, with 11 bases aligning to TRBD1. CDR3 in DNA: TGTGCCAGCAGCTCAAGGACAGGGGGCGAGAAAGCTTTCTTT. Encoded protein: CASSSRTGGEKAFF. The full variable domain, rest sourced from reference TRBV7-9 and TRBJ1-1, is DTGVSQNPRHKITKRGQNVTFRCDPISEHNRLYWYRQTLGQGPEFLTYFQNEAQLEKSRLLSDRFSAERPKGSFSTLEIQRTEQGDSAMYLCASSSRTGGEKAFFGQGTRLTVV.